Below, 20 T cell receptor beta chains from the same sample are listed, as sequenced in a study of T cell responses to AZD1222 COVID-19 vaccine. TCRdb's copy holds only in-frame clones and misses some; the assay was immunoSEQ multiplex PCR. Of 150,000 to 200,000 clones listed, around 95% were seen once; the top ten hold about 0.64%. The sample consisted of peripheral blood, taken on day 0 of AZD1222 vaccination. These receptors were obtained from an adult in good health.

The chain carries TRBV6-5 and TRBJ2-7; a weak D match, TRBD1 (5 bases). The length of the CDR3 is 12 residues. The germline V gene encodes CDR1 MNHEY and CDR2 SVGAGI. Trimming took 6 bases from V and 0 from J, leaving 6 bases between them. The DNA of the CDR3 is TGTGCCAGCAGACAGGTCTCCTACGAGCAGTACTTC. The encoded protein is CASRQVSYEQYF.

V and J are TRBV7-9 and TRBJ1-2; D unclear. Germline values: CDR1 SEHNR, CDR2 FQNEAQ (reference sequence). V was shortened by 5 bases and J by 0 bases, with 19 bases between the two germline ends. The CDR3 has 17 amino acids. The chain's CDR3 is CASSLRPGEAPNYGYTF. CDR3 DNA sequence: TGTGCCAGCAGCCTACGACCCGGCGAGGCCCCTAACTATGGCTACACCTTC.

This clone has a single count. The chain has TRBV24-1 and TRBJ2-5, with 7 bases matching TRBD1. The CDR3 loop spans 14 amino acids. Germline CDR1 reads KGHDR; CDR2 reads SFDVKD. V was clipped by 0 bases and J by 6 bases; unmatched bases: 3. The chain's CDR3 is CATSDLPQGKTQYF. In nucleotides, the CDR3 is TGTGCCACCAGTGATTTGCCACAGGGGAAGACCCAGTACTTC.

This chain uses TRBV7-2 with TRBJ2-7, with TRBD1 as a possible D gene (6 bases). This CDR3 is built from 15 residues. The V and J ends lost 5 bases and 7 bases respectively, with 21 bases between them. Germline V CDR1 and CDR2: SGHTA, FQGNSA. The DNA for the CDR3 is TGTGCCAGCAGCCTCCTTGGGACATCGGGTCTTGAGCAGTACTTC. The encoded protein is CASSLLGTSGLEQYF.

This clone has a handful of counts. The V and J genes are TRBV19 and TRBJ2-1, with 7 bases identical to TRBD2. Germline trimming cut 3 bases from V and 6 bases from J; bases unmatched to any gene: 11. The CDR3 length is 16 residues. Germline lookup yields CDR1 LNHDA and CDR2 SQIVND (reference sequence). The CDR3 loop is CASSISGGRAVNEQFF. The CDR3 nucleotides are TGTGCCAGTAGTATTTCGGGCGGGAGAGCCGTCAATGAGCAGTTCTTC.

The chain joins TRBV7-2 to TRBJ2-5; D call uncertain. Germline CDR1 reads SGHTA; CDR2 reads FQGNSA. The CDR3 is 14 amino acids. The V and J ends lost 4 bases and 2 bases respectively, with 11 bases between them. The CDR3, as DNA: TGTGCCAGCAGCTCCCGGCGGCGGCAAGAGACCCAGTACTTC. Protein product: CASSSRRRQETQYF.

V is TRBV7-3 and J is TRBJ1-1, with D possibly being TRBD1 (6 bases). Trimming pared 5 bases from V and 4 bases from J, leaving 11 bases between. Per the germline V gene, CDR1 is SGHTA and CDR2 is FQGTGA. This CDR3 comprises 13 residues. CDR3 amino acids: CASSLGGTTEAFF. The CDR3 DNA is TGTGCCAGCAGCCTAGGGGGGACCACTGAAGCTTTCTTT. Based on the CDR3 plus reference TRBV7-3 and TRBJ1-1, the full variable domain is GAGVSQTPSNKVTEKGKYVELRCDPISGHTALYWYRQSLGQGPEFLIYFQGTGAADDSGLPNDRFFAVRPEGSVSTLKIQRTERGDSAVYLCASSLGGTTEAFFGQGTRLTVV.

This rearrangement joins TRBV6-5 to TRBJ2-2; weak D call: TRBD1 (5 bases). The CDR3 spans 14 residues. Trimming removed 7 bases at V and 6 bases at J, with 15 bases between. The germline gives CDR1 MNHEY, CDR2 SVGAGI. CDR3 loop: CASTSQGSPGELFF. The CDR3 DNA follows: TGTGCCAGCACCTCCCAGGGTTCCCCCGGGGAGCTGTTTTTT.

V and J are TRBV6-1 and TRBJ1-3; D unresolved. The CDR3 is made up of 15 amino acids. The V gene's germline CDR1 is MNHNS and CDR2 SASEGT. The ends were cut back, 0 bases at V and 0 bases at J, with 6 bases in the middle. In DNA, the CDR3 is TGTGCCAGCAGTGAAGCGGGAGGCTCTGGAAACACCATATATTTT. This sequence encodes CASSEAGGSGNTIYF.

The chain joins TRBV27 to TRBJ1-5, with 8 bases identical to TRBD1. Germline V gene data show CDR1 as MNHEY and CDR2 as SMNVEV (reference sequence). This CDR3 region has 16 residues. The J segment lost 6 bases and the V segment lost 0 bases, leaving 7 bases of the junction unmatched. In nucleotides, the CDR3 is TGTGCCAGCAGTTTATCATCCCGGGACAGGAGTCAGCCCCAGCATTTT. Its protein product is CASSLSSRDRSQPQHF.

This clone was counted a few times. The chain uses TRBV28 and TRBJ1-2; 8 bases match TRBD1. The CDR3 is 14 amino acids. Germline-derived CDR1 and CDR2 are MDHEN and SYDVKM. Germline trimming cut 8 bases from V and 5 bases from J; bases unmatched to any gene: 10. CDR3 residues: CASRTSGQGYGYTF. The CDR3 coding sequence is TGTGCCAGCCGGACTTCTGGACAGGGATATGGCTACACCTTC.

DNA for the CDR3: TGTGCCAGCAGTGAAGCCCAGGAAACCCCTGAAGCTTTCTTT. This codes for CASSEAQETPEAFF. The chain employs TRBV2 and TRBJ1-1; D remains ambiguous. This CDR3 comprises 14 residues. V dropped 0 bases and J dropped 6 bases, with 11 bases sitting between them. The germline gives CDR1 SNHLY, CDR2 FYNNEI.

This rearrangement joins TRBV7-2 to TRBJ2-3; no clear D. The CDR3 runs 14 residues. Trimming took off 3 bases at V and 4 bases at J, with 11 bases between the two ends. The germline V gene has CDR1 SGHTA and CDR2 FQGNSA. DNA for the CDR3: TGTGCCAGCAGCTTCGATTTTAGTTCAGATACGCAGTATTTT. It yields the protein CASSFDFSSDTQYF.

The J gene is TRBJ2-2, the V gene TRBV5-6, with 7 bases that match TRBD1. CDR3 length: 16 amino acids. V lost 5 bases, J lost 4 bases, and 11 bases stayed unmatched. In germline, CDR1 is SGHDT, CDR2 YYEEEE. This CDR3 reads CASSRPRDSLTGELFF. CDR3 sequence (DNA): TGTGCCAGCAGTCGTCCCCGGGACAGTCTCACCGGGGAGCTGTTTTTT.

The V gene is TRBV10-2, the J gene TRBJ2-7; TRBD1 might be the D (6 bases). The ends were cut back, 1 base at V and 2 bases at J, with 9 bases in the middle. CDR3 size: 14 residues. Germline V lookup: CDR1 WSHSY, CDR2 SAAADI. The CDR3 region is CASSEWDTTYEQYF. The CDR3 DNA is TGCGCCAGCAGTGAGTGGGACACAACCTACGAGCAGTACTTC.

The chain employs TRBV5-1 and TRBJ1-2, with a weak D call TRBD1 (6 bases). Germline assignment: CDR1 SGHRS and CDR2 YFSETQ. Trimming stripped 4 bases from V and 7 bases from J, with 23 bases between. The CDR3 covers 16 residues. The CDR3 loop is CASSQLGQISMPGYTF. The CDR3 region has the DNA TGCGCCAGCAGCCAACTAGGACAGATCTCGATGCCTGGCTACACCTTC.

The chain joins TRBV27 to TRBJ1-1, with D tentatively TRBD1 (6 bases). CDR3 length equals 19 residues. From germline, CDR1 is MNHEY and CDR2 SMNVEV (reference sequence). V was trimmed by 7 bases and J by 5 bases, leaving 32 bases between them. The CDR3 DNA follows: TGTGCCAGCACCCCTCTCTATAGAACGCGGACAGCCCAGGAGACTGAAGCTTTCTTT. It codes for CASTPLYRTRTAQETEAFF.

The V call is TRBV18, the J call TRBJ2-3; the D gene is possibly TRBD2 (5 bases). Per the germline V gene, CDR1 is KGHSH and CDR2 is LQKENI. V lost 6 bases, J lost 3 bases, and 10 bases lay in between. The CDR3 runs 13 residues. The CDR3 spells CASSPGLTDTQYF. CDR3 bases: TGTGCCAGCTCCCCCGGACTTACAGATACGCAGTATTTT.

The CDR3 protein is CASSVDPLGVGGNTIYF. The CDR3 DNA follows: TGTGCCAGCAGCGTAGACCCCCTAGGGGTTGGTGGAAACACCATATATTTT. V usage is TRBV9 and J usage is TRBJ1-3; tentative D call: TRBD1 (5 bases). Germline lookup yields CDR1 SGDLS and CDR2 YYNGEE. Trimming stripped 0 bases from V and 3 bases from J, with 16 bases between. The CDR3 runs 17 residues. Full variable domain (missing parts from reference TRBV9 and TRBJ1-3): DSGVTQTPKHLITATGQRVTLRCSPRSGDLSVYWYQQSLDQGLQFLIQYYNGEERAKGNILERFSAQQFPDLHSELNLSSLELGDSALYFCASSVDPLGVGGNTIYFGEGSWLTVV.

This chain uses TRBV4-1 with TRBJ1-1; D might be TRBD1 (6 bases). The germline V gene has CDR1 MGHRA and CDR2 YSYEKL. Trimming shortened V by 4 bases and J by 0 bases, and 12 bases separated the two germline ends. This CDR3 has 15 amino acids. This chain's CDR3 is CASSPGTLMNTEAFF. The CDR3 DNA is TGCGCCAGCAGCCCCGGGACACTCATGAACACTGAAGCTTTCTTT.